The 11 T cell receptor beta chains below all came from one sample that was sequenced in a study of OX40 agonist ivuxolimab in advanced cancers. TCRdb's copy holds only in-frame clones and misses some; the assay was immunoSEQ multiplex PCR. The table lists 40,000 to 45,000 clones, approximately 92% of them singletons. Here the sequenced sample was CD4+ or CD8+ T cells sorted from blood, taken in a trial of the OX40 agonist ivuxolimab. Every receptor here comes from an adult with an advanced solid tumor such as melanoma, head and neck, liver or kidney cancer.

V and J are TRBV7-3 and TRBJ2-3; D may be TRBD1 (7 bases). Germline CDR1 is SGHTA and CDR2 is FQGTGA. Trimming shortened V by 2 bases and J by 3 bases, and 15 bases separated the two germline ends. The CDR3 is 16 amino acids. In DNA form, the CDR3 reads TGTGCCAGCAGCTTACAGGGGGGCCGGACGACAGATACGCAGTATTTT. It codes for CASSLQGGRTTDTQYF.

The gene calls are TRBV11-1 and TRBJ2-3, with unresolved D. V lost 0 bases and J lost 2, with 9 bases in between. The V gene's germline CDR1 is SGHAT and CDR2 FQDESV (reference sequence). The CDR3 covers 15 residues. CDR3 loop: CASSLAGKYTDTQYF. The CDR3 nucleotides are TGTGCCAGCAGCTTAGCGGGGAAATACACAGATACGCAGTATTTT.

The V call is TRBV15, the J call TRBJ2-3, with 10 bases lining up with TRBD1. CDR3 length: 15 amino acids. Germline V CDR1 and CDR2: LNHNV, YYDKDF (reference sequence). V trimming: 11 bases; J trimming: 4 bases; junction bases outside the gene matches: 12. The CDR3 DNA reads as TGTGCCGCGGCGAGGGACAGGGGTTATTCAGATACGCAGTATTTT. This encodes CAAARDRGYSDTQYF.

J is TRBJ1-2 and V is TRBV7-9; D gene unclear. Per germline, CDR1 SEHNR and CDR2 FQNEAQ (reference sequence). The length of the CDR3 is 13 residues. The ends were cut back, 1 base at V and 6 bases at J, with 9 bases in the middle. Here the CDR3 DNA reads TGTGCCAGCAGCTTAGTGTGGGGTGATGGCTACACCTTC. As protein: CASSLVWGDGYTF.

The rearrangement links TRBV10-2 to TRBJ1-6; D may be TRBD1 (5 bases). The length of the CDR3 is 13 residues. Germline V gene lookup returns CDR1 WSHSY and CDR2 SAAADI. The V and J ends lost 8 bases and 6 bases respectively, with 11 bases between them. The CDR3 region is CASLRGVNSPLHF. CDR3 nucleotide sequence: TGCGCCAGCCTTCGGGGGGTTAATTCACCCCTCCACTTT.

The chain has TRBV30 and TRBJ1-6; 8 bases line up with TRBD1. The CDR3 totals 13 residues. V was pared by 6 bases and J by 7 bases, with 5 bases of the junction left unmatched. Germline V gene lookup returns CDR1 GTSNPN and CDR2 SVGIG (reference sequence). The CDR3 is CACTGTGNSPLHF. The CDR3, as DNA: TGTGCCTGCACCGGGACAGGAAATTCACCCCTCCACTTT.

V usage is TRBV9 and J usage is TRBJ2-5; the D gene is possibly TRBD2 (5 bases). V lost 0 bases, J lost 2 bases, and 8 bases lay in between. CDR1 is SGDLS and CDR2 is YYNGEE in the germline V gene. The CDR3 has 14 residues. CDR3 sequence: CASSVAAEQETQYF. In DNA, the CDR3 is TGTGCCAGCAGCGTAGCAGCGGAACAAGAGACCCAGTACTTC.

The chain joins TRBV7-9 to TRBJ1-2, with 10 bases matching TRBD1. V was clipped by 1 base and J by 4 bases; unmatched bases: 0. Per the germline V gene, CDR1 is SEHNR and CDR2 is FQNEAQ (reference sequence). The CDR3 is made up of 14 amino acids. The CDR3 coding sequence is TGTGCCAGCAGCTTAGGACAGGGGGCCTATGGCTACACCTTC. Its protein product is CASSLGQGAYGYTF. Supplemented by reference TRBV7-9 and TRBJ1-2, the full variable domain reads DTGVSQNPRHKITKRGQNVTFRCDPISEHNRLYWYRQTLGQGPEFLTYFQNEAQLEKSRLLSDRFSAERPKGSFSTLEIQRTEQGDSAMYLCASSLGQGAYGYTFGSGTRLTVV.

The CDR3 sequence: CASSVPDLTQSRANVLTF. The CDR3 DNA reads TGTGCCAGCAGTGTCCCGGATCTGACACAAAGTCGGGCCAACGTCCTGACTTTC. This sequence joins TRBV28 and TRBJ2-6; the D is unclear. The CDR3 has 18 residues. The V gene's germline CDR1 is MDHEN and CDR2 SYDVKM. Trimming shortened V by 5 bases and J by 5 bases, and 22 bases separated the two germline ends.

The gene calls are TRBV29-1 and TRBJ2-7; the D gene is possibly TRBD1 (5 bases). This CDR3 has 12 amino acids. The germline gives CDR1 SQVTM, CDR2 ANQGSEA. The ends were cut back, 4 bases at V and 1 base at J, with 8 bases in the middle. The DNA for the CDR3 is TGCAGCGTTGGACAGACGTCCTACGAGCAGTACTTC. Translating it yields CSVGQTSYEQYF.

J is TRBJ2-3 and V is TRBV30, with a possible D match to TRBD2 (6 bases). V was pared by 3 bases and J by 4 bases, with 11 bases between. CDR3 length: 13 amino acids. The germline V gene has CDR1 GTSNPN and CDR2 SVGIG (reference sequence). The CDR3 region has the DNA TGTGCCTGGAGCGGTAGCGGATCAGATACGCAGTATTTT. Translated, it gives CAWSGSGSDTQYF.